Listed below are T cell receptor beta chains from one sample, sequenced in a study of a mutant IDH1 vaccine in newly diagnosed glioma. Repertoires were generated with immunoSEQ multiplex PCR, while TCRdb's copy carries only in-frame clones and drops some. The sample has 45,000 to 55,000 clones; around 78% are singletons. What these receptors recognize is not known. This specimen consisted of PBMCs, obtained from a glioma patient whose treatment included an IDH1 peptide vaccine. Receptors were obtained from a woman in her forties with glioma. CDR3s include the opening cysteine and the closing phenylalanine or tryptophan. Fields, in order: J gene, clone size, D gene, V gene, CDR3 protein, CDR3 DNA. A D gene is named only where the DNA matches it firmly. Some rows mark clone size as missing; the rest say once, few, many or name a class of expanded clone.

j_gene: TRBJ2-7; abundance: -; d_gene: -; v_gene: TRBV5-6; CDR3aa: CASSLPGRPDEQYF; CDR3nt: TGTGCCAGCAGCTTGCCGGGCCGCCCTGATGAGCAGTACTTC
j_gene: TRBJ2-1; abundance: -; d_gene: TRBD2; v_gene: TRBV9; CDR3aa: CASSMTSGVHEQFF; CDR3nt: TGTGCCAGCAGCATGACTAGCGGAGTCCATGAGCAGTTCTTC
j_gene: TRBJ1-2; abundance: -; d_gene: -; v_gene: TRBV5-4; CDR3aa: CASSRSDSSYGYTF; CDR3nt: TGTGCCAGCAGTCGGTCGGACAGCAGCTATGGCTACACCTTC
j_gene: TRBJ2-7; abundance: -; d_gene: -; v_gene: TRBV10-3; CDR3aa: CAISVPGEGQGQYEQYF; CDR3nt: TGTGCCATCAGTGTCCCGGGGGAGGGCCAGGGGCAATACGAGCAGTACTTC
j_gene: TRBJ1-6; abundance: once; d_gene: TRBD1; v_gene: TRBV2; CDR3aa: CASRPRTGRDSPLHF; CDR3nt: TGTGCCAGCAGACCGAGGACAGGTCGTGATTCACCCCTCCACTTT
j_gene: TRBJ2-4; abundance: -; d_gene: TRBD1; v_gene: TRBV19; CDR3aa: CASSGQGGKNIQYF; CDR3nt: TGTGCCAGTAGCGGACAGGGGGGCAAAAACATTCAGTACTTC
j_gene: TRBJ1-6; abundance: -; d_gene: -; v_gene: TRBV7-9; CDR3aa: CASSAGPGTVDSPLHF; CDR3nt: TGTGCCAGCAGCGCAGGTCCCGGGACGGTAGATTCACCCCTCCACTTT
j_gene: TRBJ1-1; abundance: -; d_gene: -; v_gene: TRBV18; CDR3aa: CASSSGDRGGGITEAFF; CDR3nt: TGTGCCAGCTCATCCGGCGACCGAGGTGGGGGCATCACTGAAGCTTTCTTT
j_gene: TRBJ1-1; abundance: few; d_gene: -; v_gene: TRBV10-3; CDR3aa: CAISNRVGTEAFF; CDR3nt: TGTGCCATCAGTAACAGGGTAGGGACTGAAGCTTTCTTT
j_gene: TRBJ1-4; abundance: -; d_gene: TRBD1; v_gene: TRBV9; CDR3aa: CASSVAPQGGNEKLFF; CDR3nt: TGTGCCAGCAGCGTAGCTCCACAGGGGGGGAATGAAAAACTGTTTTTT
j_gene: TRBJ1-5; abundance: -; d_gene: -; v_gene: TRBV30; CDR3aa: CAWSGGSNQPQHF; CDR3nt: TGTGCCTGGAGTGGGGGTAGCAATCAGCCCCAGCATTTT
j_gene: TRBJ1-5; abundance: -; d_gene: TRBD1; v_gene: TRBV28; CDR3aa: CASSLGQAEGNQPQHF; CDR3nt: TGTGCCAGCAGTCTCGGACAGGCGGAGGGCAATCAGCCCCAGCATTTT
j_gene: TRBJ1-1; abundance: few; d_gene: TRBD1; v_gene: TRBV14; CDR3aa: CASRITGGEAFF; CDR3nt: TGTGCCAGCAGGATAACAGGGGGGGAAGCTTTCTTT
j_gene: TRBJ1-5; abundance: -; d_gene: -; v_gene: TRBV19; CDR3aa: CASRRTYNQPQHF; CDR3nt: TGTGCCAGTAGGCGGACCTACAATCAGCCCCAGCATTTT
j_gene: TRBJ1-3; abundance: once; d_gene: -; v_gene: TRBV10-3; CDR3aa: CAISEFGTTGNTIYF; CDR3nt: TGTGCCATCAGTGAGTTTGGGACAACGGGAAACACCATATATTTT
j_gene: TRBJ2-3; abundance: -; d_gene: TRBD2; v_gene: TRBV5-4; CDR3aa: CASSRPGLAGRGADTQYF; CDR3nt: TGTGCCAGCAGTCGTCCGGGACTAGCGGGGAGGGGGGCAGATACGCAGTATTTT
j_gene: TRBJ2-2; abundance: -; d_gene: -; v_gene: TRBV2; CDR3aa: CASRDLATNTGELFF; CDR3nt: TGTGCCAGCAGGGACTTGGCTACGAACACCGGGGAGCTGTTTTTT
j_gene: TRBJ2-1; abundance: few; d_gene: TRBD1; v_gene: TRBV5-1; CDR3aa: CASSPRGRTASYNEQFF; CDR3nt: TGCGCCAGCAGCCCTAGGGGGCGGACAGCCTCCTACAATGAGCAGTTCTTC
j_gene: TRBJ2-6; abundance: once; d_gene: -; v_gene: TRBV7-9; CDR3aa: CASSLRSGANVLTF; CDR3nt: TGTGCCAGCAGCTTACGGTCTGGGGCCAACGTCCTGACTTTC
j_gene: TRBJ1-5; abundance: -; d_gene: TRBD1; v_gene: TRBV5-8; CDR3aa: CASSLTGEDQPQHF; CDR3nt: TGTGCCAGCAGCTTGACAGGGGAGGACCAGCCCCAGCATTTT
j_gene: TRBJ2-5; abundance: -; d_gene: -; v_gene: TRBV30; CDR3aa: CAWTWGTGPKYF; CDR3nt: TGTGCCTGGACTTGGGGTACCGGGCCCAAGTACTTC
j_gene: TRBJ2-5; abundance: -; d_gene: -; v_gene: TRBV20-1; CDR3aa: CSARTGRTQYF; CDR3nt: TGCAGTGCAAGGACCGGGCGGACCCAGTACTTC
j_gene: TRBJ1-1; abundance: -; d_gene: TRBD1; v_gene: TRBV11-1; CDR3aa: CASSLLQGRAGEAFF; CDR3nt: TGTGCCAGCAGCTTACTACAGGGGAGAGCAGGTGAAGCTTTCTTT
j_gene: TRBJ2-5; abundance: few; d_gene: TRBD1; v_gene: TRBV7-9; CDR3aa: CASSLALRTATGGEEQYF; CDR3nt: TGTGCCAGCAGCTTAGCTCTTCGCACGGCCACAGGGGGAGAAGAGCAGTACTTC
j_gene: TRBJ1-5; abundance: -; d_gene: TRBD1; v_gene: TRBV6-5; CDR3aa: CASTQGQGIGQPQHF; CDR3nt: TGTGCCAGCACTCAGGGACAGGGCATAGGGCAGCCCCAGCATTTT
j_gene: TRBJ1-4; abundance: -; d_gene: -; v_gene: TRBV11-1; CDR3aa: CASSLNGEKLFF; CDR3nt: TGTGCCAGCAGCTTAAACGGCGAAAAACTGTTTTTT
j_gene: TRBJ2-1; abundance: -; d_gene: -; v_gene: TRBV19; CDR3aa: CASSRGGGSYNEQFF; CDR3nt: TGTGCCAGTAGCCGGGGTGGAGGATCCTACAATGAGCAGTTCTTC
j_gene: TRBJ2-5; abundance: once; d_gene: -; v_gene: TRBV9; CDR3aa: CASNRDTTEETQYF; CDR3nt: TGTGCCAGCAACCGGGATACTACCGAAGAGACCCAGTACTTC
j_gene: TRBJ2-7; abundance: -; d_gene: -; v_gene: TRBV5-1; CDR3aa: CASSLPPGKNSYEQYF; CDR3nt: TGCGCCAGCAGCTTACCGCCAGGGAAGAACTCCTACGAGCAGTACTTC
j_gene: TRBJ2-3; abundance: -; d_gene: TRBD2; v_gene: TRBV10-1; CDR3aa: CASSERAGDTDTQYF; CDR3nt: TGCGCCAGCAGTGAGAGAGCGGGAGACACAGATACGCAGTATTTT
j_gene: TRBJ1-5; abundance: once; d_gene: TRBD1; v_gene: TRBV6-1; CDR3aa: CASRTGDRSNQPQHF; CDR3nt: TGTGCCAGCCGGACAGGGGATCGTAGCAATCAGCCCCAGCATTTT
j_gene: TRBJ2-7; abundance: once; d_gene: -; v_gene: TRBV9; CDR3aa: CASSVEGSSYEQYF; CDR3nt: TGTGCCAGCAGCGTAGAAGGGAGCTCCTACGAGCAGTACTTC
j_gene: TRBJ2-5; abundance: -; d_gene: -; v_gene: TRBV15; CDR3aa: CATSRELRGDGETQYF; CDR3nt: TGTGCCACCAGCAGAGAACTCAGGGGGGATGGGGAGACCCAGTACTTC
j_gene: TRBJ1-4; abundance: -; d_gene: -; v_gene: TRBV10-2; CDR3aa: CATTWTAEEKLFF; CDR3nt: TGCGCCACAACGTGGACGGCGGAAGAAAAACTGTTTTTT
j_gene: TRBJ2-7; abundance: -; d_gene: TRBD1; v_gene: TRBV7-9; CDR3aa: CASSLVRDRGYEQYF; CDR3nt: TGTGCCAGCAGCTTAGTGCGGGACAGGGGATACGAGCAGTACTTC
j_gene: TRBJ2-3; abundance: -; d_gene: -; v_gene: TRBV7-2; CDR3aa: CASSLGRTDTQYF; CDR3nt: TGTGCCAGCAGCTTAGGCCGCACAGATACGCAGTATTTT
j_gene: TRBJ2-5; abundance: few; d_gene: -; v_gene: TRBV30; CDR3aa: CAWSSLDQETQYF; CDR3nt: TGTGCCTGGAGTAGCCTAGATCAAGAGACCCAGTACTTC
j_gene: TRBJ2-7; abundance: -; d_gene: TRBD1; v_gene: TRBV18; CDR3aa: CASSPRQGMEGEQYF; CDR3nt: TGTGCCAGCTCACCTCGACAGGGAATGGAAGGCGAGCAGTACTTC
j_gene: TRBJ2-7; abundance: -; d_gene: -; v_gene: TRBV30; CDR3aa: CAWSGVGRNEQYF; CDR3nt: TGTGCCTGGAGTGGTGTAGGGAGAAACGAGCAGTACTTC
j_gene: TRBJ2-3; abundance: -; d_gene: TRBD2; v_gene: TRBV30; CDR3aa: CAWRPGGAASTDTQYF; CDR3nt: TGTGCCTGGAGGCCGGGAGGGGCCGCCTCCACAGATACGCAGTATTTT
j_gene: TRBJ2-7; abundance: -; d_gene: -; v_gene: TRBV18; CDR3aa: CASSDEAYEQYF; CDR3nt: TGTGCCAGCTCCGACGAGGCCTACGAGCAGTACTTC
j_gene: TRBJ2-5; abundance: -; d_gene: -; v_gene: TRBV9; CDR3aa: CASSVGVWEETQYF; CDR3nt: TGTGCCAGCAGCGTAGGGGTTTGGGAAGAGACCCAGTACTTC
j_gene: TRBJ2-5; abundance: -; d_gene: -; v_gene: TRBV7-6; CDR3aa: CASSSGPSGETQYF; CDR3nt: TGTGCCAGCAGCTCCGGGCCCAGTGGGGAGACCCAGTACTTC
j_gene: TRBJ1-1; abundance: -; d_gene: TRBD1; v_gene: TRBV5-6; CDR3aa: CASSGGDRLNTEAFF; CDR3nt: TGTGCCAGCAGCGGGGGGGACAGGTTGAACACTGAAGCTTTCTTT
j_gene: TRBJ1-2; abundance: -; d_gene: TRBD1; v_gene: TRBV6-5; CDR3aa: CASSYRTGDDGYTF; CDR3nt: TGTGCCAGCAGTTACCGGACAGGGGACGATGGCTACACCTTC
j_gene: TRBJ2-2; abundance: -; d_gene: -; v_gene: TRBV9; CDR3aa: CASSVVLRANTGELFF; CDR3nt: TGTGCCAGCAGCGTAGTTCTTCGCGCGAACACCGGGGAGCTGTTTTTT